The 17 T cell receptor beta chains in this list originate from one sample, sequenced in a study of blood T cell repertoires in COVID-19. The data were produced by immunoSEQ multiplex PCR, yet TCRdb's version contains in-frame clones alone and is incomplete. The sample has approximately 190,000 clones; roughly 89% are singletons. Sequencing was done on a sample of PBMCs or T cells enriched from blood (not recorded which). These receptors were taken from a woman aged 25 to 39 who had been exposed to COVID-19.

V is TRBV9 and J is TRBJ2-7; 8 positions match TRBD1. The trim removed 0 bases at V and 5 bases at J, leaving 10 bases unmatched. The CDR3 sequence is 16 residues long. Germline V lookup: CDR1 SGDLS, CDR2 YYNGEE. The CDR3, as DNA: TGTGCCAGCAGCGTAGAATTCGGACAGGGATCCCACGAGCAGTACTTC. Amino acid sequence: CASSVEFGQGSHEQYF.

The rearrangement joins TRBV4-1 to TRBJ1-1, with D unclear. Germline V lookup: CDR1 MGHRA, CDR2 YSYEKL. There are 11 residues in the CDR3. Trimming pared 0 bases from V and 8 bases from J, leaving 4 bases between. For the CDR3, the DNA is TGCGCCAGCAGCCAAGACAGAGAAGCTTTCTTT. This encodes CASSQDREAFF.

The count of this clone is one. The chain is built from TRBV3-1 (or the pseudogene TRBV3-2) and TRBJ2-5; D possibly corresponds to TRBD2 (7 bases). CDR3 size: 14 residues. Germline V gives CDR1 LGHDT, CDR2 YNNKEL (reference sequence). Trimming took off 1 base at V and 5 bases at J, with 11 bases between the two ends. This CDR3 is CASSQGGGHETQYF. In DNA, the CDR3 is TGTGCCAGCAGCCAAGGGGGGGGCCACGAGACCCAGTACTTC.

This rearrangement joins TRBV7-9 to TRBJ2-7; TRBD1 might be the D (6 bases). Germline V gene data show CDR1 as SEHNR and CDR2 as FQNEAQ (reference sequence). With 5 bases removed from V and 3 bases from J, the gap between germline ends came to 17 bases. The CDR3 has 15 residues. In DNA form, the CDR3 reads TGTGCCAGCAGCGGGGACAAGGAAAGGGTCTACGAGCAGTACTTC. This encodes CASSGDKERVYEQYF.

The chain uses TRBV2 and TRBJ2-3; 11 bases match TRBD2. The ends lost 4 bases at V and 15 bases at J; junction bases unmatched: 3. The CDR3 length is 11 residues. Germline values: CDR1 SNHLY, CDR2 FYNNEI. The CDR3 loop is CASSGLAGPYF. CDR3 bases: TGTGCCAGCAGTGGACTAGCGGGGCCCTATTTT.

This clone was counted a single time. The chain has TRBV7-2 and TRBJ1-2, with D tentatively TRBD1 (6 bases). The CDR3 loop spans 14 amino acids. V lost 0 bases, J lost 3 bases, and 8 bases lay in between. From germline, CDR1 is SGHTA and CDR2 FQGNSA. As DNA, the CDR3 is TGTGCCAGCAGCTTAGCCAGGGGCGACTATGGCTACACCTTC. Protein sequence: CASSLARGDYGYTF.

V gene TRBV7-2 combines with J gene TRBJ1-5; D remains unclear. The germline V and J ends were trimmed by 3 bases and 0 bases, with 6 bases remaining between them. The CDR3 is 14 residues long. Per germline, CDR1 SGHTA and CDR2 FQGNSA. This CDR3 reads CASSLAVSNQPQHF. Written as DNA, the CDR3 is TGTGCCAGCAGCTTGGCAGTTAGCAATCAGCCCCAGCATTTT.

This chain links TRBV7-9 with TRBJ1-2; D unresolved. Germline CDR1 SEHNR, CDR2 FQNEAQ (reference sequence). Between the trimmed V and J ends, which lost 2 bases and 6 bases, there was a span of 13 bases. The length of the CDR3 is 14 residues. The CDR3 coding sequence is TGTGCCAGCAGCTTACCCTTGCAGGAACATGGCTACACCTTC. It specifies CASSLPLQEHGYTF.

The chain uses TRBV6-5 and TRBJ1-1; the D is unclear. The germline CDR1 and CDR2 sequences are MNHEY and SVGAGI. Trimming took 4 bases from V and 5 from J, leaving 11 bases between them. The CDR3 has 13 amino acids. The CDR3 DNA sequence: TGTGCCAGCAGTTCTGGGGAGGCGACTGAAGCTTTCTTT. It yields the protein CASSSGEATEAFF.

This chain joins TRBV7-9 and TRBJ1-4; no definite D call. V gave up 2 bases and J gave up 0 bases, with 10 bases separating them. The germline gives CDR1 SEHNR, CDR2 FQNEAQ (reference sequence). The length of the CDR3 is 16 residues. The CDR3 sequence is CASSLSGSATNEKLFF. The CDR3 nucleotides are TGTGCCAGCAGCTTATCGGGGTCTGCAACTAATGAAAAACTGTTTTTT.

This chain links TRBV3-1 (or the pseudogene TRBV3-2) with TRBJ2-5; the match to TRBD2 covers 11 bases. The V and J ends lost 4 bases and 5 bases, in that order; junction bases with no gene match: 3. The CDR3 has 14 amino acids. From germline, CDR1 is LGHDT and CDR2 YNNKEL (reference sequence). The DNA of the CDR3 is TGTGCCAGCAGCCGCCGGACTAGCGGGGAGACCCAGTACTTC. Translation: CASSRRTSGETQYF.

The J gene is TRBJ1-5, the V gene TRBV9; 7 bases are a match to TRBD1. Per the germline V gene, CDR1 is SGDLS and CDR2 is YYNGEE. V shed 3 bases and J 2 bases; nucleotides not matched to a gene: 2. The CDR3 runs 14 residues. CDR3 sequence reads: CASSAGQGNQPQHF. CDR3 nucleotides: TGTGCCAGCAGCGCCGGACAGGGCAATCAGCCCCAGCATTTT.

The chain joins TRBV18 to TRBJ1-2; TRBD1 is a possible D gene (6 bases). This CDR3 has 14 residues. V was cut by 2 bases and J by 3 bases, with 10 bases left in between. Looked up from germline, CDR1 is KGHSH and CDR2 is LQKENI. The CDR3 loop is CASSPGGDDYGYTF. DNA of the CDR3: TGTGCCAGCTCACCAGGGGGCGACGACTATGGCTACACCTTC.

V gene TRBV27 combines with J gene TRBJ1-6; D is unresolved. Germline V CDR1 and CDR2: MNHEY, SMNVEV (reference sequence). Between the trimmed V and J ends, which lost 7 bases and 7 bases, there was a span of 14 bases. The CDR3 has 14 amino acids. For the CDR3, the DNA is TGTGCCAGCAACCCCTGGTCGGGAAATTCACCCCTCCACTTT. Its translation: CASNPWSGNSPLHF.

This chain links TRBV10-1 with TRBJ1-2, with 7 bases matching TRBD1. CDR3 length: 14 residues. Germline V gives CDR1 WNHNN, CDR2 SYGVQD (reference sequence). Trimming cost V 6 bases and J 8 bases; bases outside gene matches: 12. The CDR3 DNA follows: TGCGCCAGCAGAGAGACAGGGATAGTGGGGGGCTACACCTTC. It encodes CASRETGIVGGYTF.

The chain is built from TRBV6-4 and TRBJ1-6; possible D gene TRBD1, 5 bases. The germline gives CDR1 MRHNA, CDR2 SNTAGT. Trimming took 3 bases from V and 7 from J, leaving 13 bases between them. The length of the CDR3 is 15 residues. The CDR3 nucleotides are TGTGCCAGCAGTGATACGGGGGTGGGGAATTCACCCCTCCACTTT. Encoded protein: CASSDTGVGNSPLHF.

V usage is TRBV7-8 and J usage is TRBJ1-2; weak D call: TRBD1 (5 bases). This CDR3 is 13 amino acids long. V was shortened by 5 bases and J by 5 bases, with 12 bases between the two germline ends. Germline loops: CDR1 SGHVS, CDR2 FQNEAQ. The CDR3 is CASSPRVGYGYTF. The CDR3 DNA follows: TGTGCCAGCAGCCCCAGGGTCGGGTATGGCTACACCTTC.